Sequencing of this T cell receptor beta chain was carried out in a study of T cell responses to AZD1222 COVID-19 vaccine. A word on this clone: The antigen is unknown.

Study findings and constraints: Reportedly, nearly half the spike-specific TCRs target unmutated variant regions. Spike regions recognized by vaccine-associated CD4 TCRs spanned the protein, led by 160-218 and 743-854. There were repertoire samples only from the period after the peak T cell response. Breadth and depth of Spike-specific TCRs rose after two AZD1222 doses.

The data were produced by immunoSEQ multiplex PCR, yet TCRdb's version contains in-frame clones alone and is incomplete. The table includes approximately 150,000 clones, 92% detected once. Germline assignment: CDR1 SGHTA and CDR2 FQGNSA. V was trimmed by 3 bases and J by 6 bases, leaving 12 bases between them. The CDR3 has 13 residues. J is TRBJ2-7 and V is TRBV7-2; perhaps TRBD2 as D (6 bases). The sample consisted of peripheral blood, taken 28 days after the second AZD1222 dose. The TCR was taken from an adult who received the AZD1222 COVID-19 vaccine. This CDR3 reads CASSFREEGEQYF. In nucleotides, the CDR3 is TGTGCCAGCAGCTTCAGGGAGGAAGGCGAGCAGTACTTC.